This is a list of T cell receptor beta chains from one sample in a study of blood T cell repertoires in COVID-19. Profiling relied on immunoSEQ multiplex PCR, and the TCRdb table lists in-frame clones only, not all of them. The table lists 250,000 to 350,000 clones, about 85% of them singletons. Sequenced input: peripheral blood. Source of these receptors: a man younger than 35 with active or convalescent COVID-19. Both conserved end residues are part of each CDR3. Fields, in order: J gene, V gene, D gene, clone size, CDR3 protein, CDR3 DNA. D genes are given only for firm matches. Size values are once, few and many counts, or a class for expanded clones, and some rows have none.

J gene: TRBJ1-1
V gene: TRBV7-2
D gene: .
clone size: once
CDR3 protein: CASSFSSYGNTEAFF
CDR3 DNA: TGTGCCAGCAGCTTCTCGTCCTACGGGAACACTGAAGCTTTCTTT

J gene: TRBJ2-1
V gene: TRBV11-1
D gene: .
clone size: .
CDR3 protein: CASSLGPGNNEQFF
CDR3 DNA: TGTGCCAGCAGCTTGGGGCCAGGGAATAATGAGCAGTTCTTC

J gene: TRBJ2-3
V gene: TRBV6-5
D gene: TRBD2
clone size: .
CDR3 protein: CASSYSGLAGDTQYF
CDR3 DNA: TGTGCCAGCAGTTACTCTGGACTAGCGGGAGATACGCAGTATTTT

J gene: TRBJ1-1
V gene: TRBV19
D gene: TRBD1
clone size: .
CDR3 protein: CASSPDRKLDTEAFF
CDR3 DNA: TGTGCCAGTAGTCCGGACAGGAAGTTGGACACTGAAGCTTTCTTT

J gene: TRBJ1-3
V gene: TRBV6-6
D gene: .
clone size: .
CDR3 protein: CASSYLVAGNTIYF
CDR3 DNA: TGTGCCAGCAGTTACCTCGTCGCTGGAAACACCATATATTTT

J gene: TRBJ2-2
V gene: TRBV28
D gene: .
clone size: once
CDR3 protein: CASSYRVDGELFF
CDR3 DNA: TGTGCCAGCAGTTACAGGGTGGACGGGGAGCTGTTTTTT

J gene: TRBJ1-1
V gene: TRBV18
D gene: TRBD1
clone size: .
CDR3 protein: CASSPLEDRWTEAFF
CDR3 DNA: TGTGCCAGCTCACCTCTTGAGGACAGGTGGACTGAAGCTTTCTTT

J gene: TRBJ1-1
V gene: TRBV6-2/TRBV6-3
D gene: .
clone size: .
CDR3 protein: CASSYRARDSVKNTEAFF
CDR3 DNA: TGTGCCAGCAGTTACCGAGCCCGGGACTCGGTAAAGAACACTGAAGCTTTCTTT

J gene: TRBJ2-3
V gene: TRBV27
D gene: .
clone size: .
CDR3 protein: CASSFLDTQYF
CDR3 DNA: TGTGCCAGCAGTTTCTTAGATACGCAGTATTTT

J gene: TRBJ2-7
V gene: TRBV19
D gene: .
clone size: .
CDR3 protein: CASSLAAPYEQYF
CDR3 DNA: TGTGCCAGTAGCCTCGCGGCGCCCTACGAGCAGTACTTC

J gene: TRBJ2-1
V gene: TRBV19
D gene: TRBD2
clone size: .
CDR3 protein: CASSITSGGVSHEQFF
CDR3 DNA: TGTGCCAGTAGTATAACTAGCGGGGGGGTATCCCATGAGCAGTTCTTC

J gene: TRBJ1-1
V gene: TRBV27
D gene: .
clone size: .
CDR3 protein: CASNPRGTVMNTEAFF
CDR3 DNA: TGTGCCAGCAATCCCCGCGGGACGGTAATGAACACTGAAGCTTTCTTT

J gene: TRBJ2-7
V gene: TRBV27
D gene: TRBD1
clone size: .
CDR3 protein: CASSPGTGVGKQYF
CDR3 DNA: TGTGCCAGCAGCCCCGGGACAGGGGTGGGGAAGCAGTACTTC

J gene: TRBJ2-7
V gene: TRBV5-4
D gene: .
clone size: .
CDR3 protein: CASSLQGTYEQYF
CDR3 DNA: TGTGCCAGCAGCTTACAGGGTACCTACGAGCAGTACTTC